Shown below are 10 T cell receptor beta chains from a single sample sequenced in a study of blood T cell repertoires in COVID-19. Profiled with immunoSEQ multiplex PCR; TCRdb holds only in-frame clones, not every one. The table lists some 100,000 clones, about 90% of them singletons. Material: peripheral blood. The source is a man in his fifties with COVID-19, enrolled during active disease.

V and J are TRBV2 and TRBJ2-2; perhaps TRBD2 as D (6 bases). This CDR3 is built from 16 residues. With 3 bases removed from V and 3 bases from J, the gap between germline ends came to 14 bases. Germline CDR1 reads SNHLY; CDR2 reads FYNNEI. CDR3 loop: CASSEAGTRHTGELFF. Here the CDR3 DNA reads TGTGCCAGCAGTGAGGCAGGGACTCGTCACACCGGGGAGCTGTTTTTT.

The rearrangement links TRBV5-4 to TRBJ1-1; 7 bases map to TRBD1. Germline V gene sequence: CDR1 SGHNT, CDR2 YYREEE (reference sequence). After removal of 0 bases from V and 5 bases from J, the junction contained 13 bases not matched to a gene. The CDR3 length is 17 residues. CDR3 bases: TGTGCCAGCAGCTTGGGGGCGAGACAGGGAAAGGTGACTGAAGCTTTCTTT. It specifies CASSLGARQGKVTEAFF.

This clone was seen only once. The rearrangement uses TRBV4-1 and TRBJ2-1, with 9 bases fitting TRBD2. The germline V gene has CDR1 MGHRA and CDR2 YSYEKL. V was pared by 1 base and J by 2 bases, with 6 bases of the junction left unmatched. CDR3 length: 17 amino acids. The CDR3 DNA sequence: TGCGCCAGCAGCCAAGGGGGAAAGCGGGGGGCCTACAATGAGCAGTTCTTC. Translation gives CASSQGGKRGAYNEQFF.

The rearrangement joins TRBV4-2 to TRBJ2-1; no reliable D call. The CDR3 sequence is 15 residues long. V lost 3 bases and J lost 0, with 9 bases in between. Germline CDR1 LGHNA, CDR2 YNFKEQ. The DNA for the CDR3 is TGTGCCAGCAGCCACACAAGGAGCTCCTACAATGAGCAGTTCTTC. Protein product: CASSHTRSSYNEQFF.

Only a few counts were recorded for this clone. The chain joins TRBV5-1 to TRBJ1-6; maybe TRBD1 (6 bases). CDR1 is SGHRS and CDR2 is YFSETQ in the germline V gene. The CDR3 contains 17 residues. V gave up 0 bases and J gave up 0 bases, with 10 bases separating them. CDR3 amino acids: CASSLGQESSYNSPLHF. As DNA, the CDR3 is TGCGCCAGCAGCTTGGGACAGGAGAGCTCCTATAATTCACCCCTCCACTTT.

CDR3 bases: TGTGCCAGCAGTTTGGGACAGAGGGGACAGAGCTCCTACGAGCAGTACTTC. Protein sequence: CASSLGQRGQSSYEQYF. The chain links TRBV27 to TRBJ2-7; 7 nucleotides align to TRBD1. This CDR3 region has 17 residues. Trimming at V came to 3 bases and at J to 0 bases, leaving 11 bases not matched to a gene. The germline V gene has CDR1 MNHEY and CDR2 SMNVEV (reference sequence).

This chain links TRBV9 with TRBJ1-4; 10 bases map to TRBD1. CDR3 length: 15 residues. V was pared by 3 bases and J by 4 bases, with 3 bases of the junction left unmatched. The V gene's germline CDR1 is SGDLS and CDR2 YYNGEE. The DNA of the CDR3 is TGTGCCAGCAGCGCCGGGGACAGGGGTAATGAAAAACTGTTTTTT. Amino acids: CASSAGDRGNEKLFF.

The chain recombines TRBV7-2 with TRBJ1-3; D is perhaps TRBD1 (6 bases). Trimming removed 5 bases from V and 0 bases from J, with 17 bases in between. Germline assignment: CDR1 SGHTA and CDR2 FQGNSA. This CDR3 spans 17 amino acids. Here the CDR3 reads CASSPRGGRGSGNTIYF. In DNA, the CDR3 is TGTGCCAGCAGCCCGAGGGGGGGGCGAGGCTCTGGAAACACCATATATTTT.

The chain joins TRBV6-5 to TRBJ2-1; 9 bases map to TRBD1. Germline CDR1 MNHEY, CDR2 SVGAGI. This CDR3 is 15 amino acids long. The V segment lost 6 bases and the J segment 7 bases; nucleotides outside the gene matches: 10. The CDR3 loop reads CASRSGQGLGNEQFF. Here the CDR3 DNA reads TGTGCCAGCAGGTCCGGACAGGGGTTGGGGAATGAGCAGTTCTTC.

The chain joins TRBV13 to TRBJ1-4; tentative D call: TRBD1 (6 bases). The CDR3 is made up of 16 amino acids. The germline gives CDR1 PRHDT, CDR2 FYEKMQ (reference sequence). V lost 0 bases, J lost 2 bases, and 10 bases lay in between. CDR3 DNA sequence: TGTGCCAGCAGCTTAGGCGGGGGGCGCACTAATGAAAAACTGTTTTTT. Protein: CASSLGGGRTNEKLFF.